This is a list of T cell receptor beta chains from one sample in a study of blood T cell repertoires in COVID-19. Sequencing used immunoSEQ multiplex PCR; TCRdb keeps in-frame clones, though not all of them. The profile shows about 220,000 clones, around four fifths of them singletons. Sequencing was done on a sample of peripheral blood. The receptors derive from a woman in her fifties or sixties who had recovered from COVID-19. Both conserved end residues are part of each CDR3. Clone size is not always given. Where it is, it says once, few, many or a class for expanded clones.

clone_size	v_call	j_call	cdr3_aa
NA	TRBV6-6	TRBJ1-6	CASSPLTGGFYNSPLHF
NA	TRBV11-2	TRBJ2-5	CASSLDQEGFRETQYF
NA	TRBV30	TRBJ1-2	CAWMGTGAKYGYTF
NA	TRBV18	TRBJ1-2	CASSPGQSEGYTF
NA	TRBV27	TRBJ1-4	CASSLSGKLFF
NA	TRBV6-6	TRBJ2-3	CASSYSTPGTDTQYF
NA	TRBV4-1	TRBJ1-1	CASSQESGMGVTEAFF
NA	TRBV18	TRBJ2-3	CASSPTGSTDTQYF
NA	TRBV6-5	TRBJ1-4	CASSPRTGGEKLFF
NA	TRBV7-3	TRBJ1-2	CASSFTGGPYGYTF
once	TRBV14	TRBJ2-5	CASSHAVGPSETQYF
NA	TRBV6-2/TRBV6-3	TRBJ1-5	CASSYLRVGQPQHF
NA	TRBV10-2	TRBJ2-1	CASSESSLAGPYNEQFF
few	TRBV27	TRBJ1-4	CASRGDREKLFF
many	TRBV19	TRBJ1-2	CASSIASGTGYGYTF
few	TRBV28	TRBJ2-3	CASSSKGRVGSTDTQYF
NA	TRBV7-3	TRBJ1-5	CASSSPGRDIGQPQHF
once	TRBV19	TRBJ1-4	CASSWTGTNEKLFF
NA	TRBV5-8	TRBJ1-2	CASSGQGQGNYGYTF
once	TRBV3-1/TRBV3-2	TRBJ1-3	CASRGLDRGNTIYF
few	TRBV5-1	TRBJ1-3	CASSRQGAGNTIYF
NA	TRBV27	TRBJ1-2	CASNPRGLRYGYTF
NA	TRBV19	TRBJ2-3	CASSRGTSSSTDTQYF
NA	TRBV5-4	TRBJ2-5	CASSFGGGPGTQYF
NA	TRBV2	TRBJ1-1	CASNRLAGGTEAFF
NA	TRBV27	TRBJ1-1	CASSFTGNTEAFF
NA	TRBV4-1	TRBJ1-2	CASSPIDRSYGYTF
NA	TRBV7-8	TRBJ1-5	CASSRTGPPWHF
NA	TRBV7-9	TRBJ2-1	CASSLSGTAYNEQFF
NA	TRBV7-6	TRBJ2-3	CASSLGQGVGPDTQYF
NA	TRBV12-3/TRBV12-4	TRBJ2-5	CASRVDLQETQYF
NA	TRBV6-2/TRBV6-3	TRBJ2-3	CASSQPGQVFTDTQYF
NA	TRBV7-2	TRBJ2-5	CASGHGWETQYF
NA	TRBV12-5	TRBJ2-7	CASGPGQGTVPYF
NA	TRBV30	TRBJ1-6	CAWGRQANSPLHF
NA	TRBV10-3	TRBJ1-1	CATRDRESQNTEAFF
NA	TRBV5-5	TRBJ2-6	CASSVNRAGANVLTF
NA	TRBV9	TRBJ2-7	CASSVRGAGEQYF
NA	TRBV12-3/TRBV12-4	TRBJ2-5	CASSLSSEETQYF
NA	TRBV5-4	TRBJ1-1	CASSSRQGLQTEAFF
NA	TRBV6-6	TRBJ1-3	CASSGNSGNTIYF
NA	TRBV18	TRBJ2-3	CASSPLTNSPGTQYF
NA	TRBV4-3	TRBJ1-2	CASSRERQGSYGYTF
NA	TRBV2	TRBJ1-1	CATLGEGPNTEAFF
NA	TRBV18	TRBJ2-4	CASSPLAARNIQYF
once	TRBV6-6	TRBJ1-5	CASSLWTGSGQPQHF
few	TRBV3-1/TRBV3-2	TRBJ2-1	CASSQDLDTYNEQFF
NA	TRBV9	TRBJ1-2	CASSLGTPAEGYGYTF
NA	TRBV11-2	TRBJ1-2	CASSALQGQGVYTF
NA	TRBV2	TRBJ1-1	CASSEGGGLMNTEAFF
NA	TRBV9	TRBJ1-2	CASSVTTDYGYTF
NA	TRBV19	TRBJ2-6	CASSKGTGSAGANVLTF
NA	TRBV5-4	TRBJ2-1	CASSLRGGSGNEQFF
few	TRBV9	TRBJ2-7	CASSVEGTGSYEQYF
NA	TRBV13	TRBJ2-1	CASSLGLAGGSNDNEQFF